This TCR beta chain originates from a study of spatial heterogeneity in lung cancer. Study-level background: Sequence detection consistently recorded a greater number of beta-chain than alpha-chain sequences.

Time point given: sample taken at primary tumor resection. The study sequenced unsorted whole RNA from tumor, nontumor lung or frozen PBMC. This clonotype was picked up many times. Its antigen is currently unknown. In the library, each TCR cDNA molecule bore its own unique molecular identifier. One entry per CDR3 protein, called by TCRdb with MiXCR from the 5' RACE reads. The data contain some 10,000 distinct CDR3 sequences, about 6.9% of them singletons. Study-wide results and limits: Mutation counts in tumors were tracked by counts of expanded intratumoral alpha and beta TCRs.

This CDR3 comprises 14 residues. Germline V gene data show CDR1 as SGHVS and CDR2 as FQNEAQ. Unmatched junction bases numbered 9, after V lost 5 bases and J lost 6 bases. The origin of this receptor is a male donor with early-stage non-small cell lung cancer. The sample in question was lung tumor tissue, obtained at surgery. V and J are TRBV7-8 and TRBJ2-7; 8 bases agree with TRBD2. CDR3 amino acids: CASSITAGGGEQYV. DNA of the CDR3: TGTGCCAGCAGCATTACCGCGGGAGGAGGCGAGCAGTACGTC.